The rows below give T cell receptor beta chains drawn from one sample of a study of blood T cell repertoires in COVID-19. TCRdb's table, derived via immunoSEQ multiplex PCR, lists solely in-frame clones and lacks some. This sample has 150,000 to 250,000 clones, with roughly four fifths found just once. Source material: PBMCs or T cells enriched from blood (not recorded which). The receptors were gathered from a man aged 35 to 55 who had recovered from COVID-19. CDR3s include the opening cysteine and the closing phenylalanine or tryptophan. The order of the fields is V gene, clone size, J gene, D gene, CDR3 protein, CDR3 DNA. A D gene is named only where the DNA matches it firmly. Expanded clones are given a class, and other clones once, few, many or no size at all.

>TRBV29-1|NA|TRBJ1-2|TRBD1
CSVVPGQVGGYTF
TGCAGCGTTGTCCCGGGACAGGTTGGTGGCTACACCTTC
>TRBV7-2|once|TRBJ2-5|NA
CASSLATVEGQETQYF
TGTGCCAGCAGCTTAGCTACCGTCGAGGGCCAAGAGACCCAGTACTTC
>TRBV6-5|once|TRBJ2-5|NA
CASSPLETQYF
TGTGCCAGCAGTCCCTTGGAGACCCAGTACTTC
>TRBV4-1|many|TRBJ1-5|TRBD1
CASSQVFGQAWNQPQHF
TGCGCCAGCAGCCAAGTTTTTGGACAGGCGTGGAATCAGCCCCAGCATTTT
>TRBV7-9|NA|TRBJ2-3|NA
CASSLTSRADTQYF
TGTGCCAGCAGCTTGACTAGTCGCGCAGATACGCAGTATTTT
>TRBV7-9|NA|TRBJ1-5|NA
CASSLQGGNSNQPQHF
TGTGCCAGCAGTCTACAGGGTGGGAATAGCAATCAGCCCCAGCATTTT
>TRBV4-3|NA|TRBJ2-1|NA
CASSQVGRGLNEQFF
TGCGCCAGCAGCCAAGTAGGGAGAGGTCTAAATGAGCAGTTCTTC
>TRBV9|NA|TRBJ1-4|NA
CASSKTQGTVTNEKLFF
TGTGCCAGCAGCAAGACCCAGGGGACGGTCACTAATGAAAAACTGTTTTTT
>TRBV7-2|NA|TRBJ1-2|NA
CASSFFQGIVYGYTF
TGTGCCAGCAGCTTCTTCCAGGGGATTGTCTATGGCTACACCTTC
>TRBV7-2|NA|TRBJ2-1|TRBD2
CASSLRAGDAYNEQFF
TGTGCCAGCAGCCTTCGAGCGGGAGACGCCTACAATGAGCAGTTCTTC
>TRBV5-4|NA|TRBJ2-3|TRBD1
CASSPWTGKLADTQYF
TGTGCCAGCAGCCCATGGACAGGGAAATTAGCGGATACGCAGTATTTT